This T cell receptor (beta chain) is drawn from a study of spatial heterogeneity in lung cancer. One entry per CDR3 protein results from TCRdb running MiXCR on the 5' RACE reads. The sample carries approximately 40,000 distinct CDR3 sequences, roughly an eighth recorded once. The time point: sample taken at primary tumor resection. Deletions cut 0 bases from V and 0 bases from J, with 10 bases between. Germline CDR1 SGHNT, CDR2 YYREEE (reference sequence). This CDR3 contains 16 residues. This rearrangement joins TRBV5-4 to TRBJ2-1, with no clear D. This sequence was found in a male donor with early-stage non-small cell lung cancer. The source was PBMCs, collected at surgery. Here the CDR3 reads CASSLDPQSSYNEQFF. The CDR3 region has the DNA TGTGCCAGCAGCTTGGATCCACAGAGCTCCTACAATGAGCAGTTCTTC.